The T cell receptor beta chain under discussion was sequenced for a study of blood T cell repertoires in COVID-19. Study information: The United States, Italy and Spain were the sources of the acute and convalescent COVID-19 samples. T cells, B-cell-depleted T cells, or PBMCs supplied cDNA or gDNA.

Authors' processing steps: Quantification of nucleated cells was approximated via reference gene primer amplification. The protocol was immunoSEQ multiplex PCR, while the TCRdb copy is restricted to in-frame clones and leaves out a portion. The DNA was the basis for D and trimming; V, J and clone size are from that table. The sample gives a few hundred thousand clones, around nine tenths of which show up once; 3% to 3.5% is in the top ten. Germline values: CDR1 SGHTA, CDR2 FQGNSA. The CDR3 covers 15 residues. V shed 5 bases and J 1 base; nucleotides not matched to a gene: 7. A single count supports this clone.

The rearrangement uses TRBV7-2 and TRBJ2-5; TRBD2 matches 7 bases. The sequence derives from a man aged 60 to 75 with acute or convalescent COVID-19. What was sequenced was peripheral blood. The chain's CDR3 is CASSTPAGTQETQYF. CDR3 nucleotide sequence: TGTGCCAGCAGCACTCCAGCGGGGACCCAAGAGACCCAGTACTTC. The full variable domain, its missing parts supplied by reference TRBV7-2 and TRBJ2-5, is GAGVSQSPSNKVTEKGKDVELRCDPISGHTALYWYRQSLGQGLEFLIYFQGNSAPDKSGLPSDRFSAERTGGSVSTLTIQRTQQEDSAVYLCASSTPAGTQETQYFGPGTRLLVL.